This T cell receptor (beta chain) was documented in a study of T cell changes during pregnancy in multiple sclerosis. Germline lookup yields CDR1 SGDLS and CDR2 YYNGEE. V lost 1 base and J 4 bases, leaving 13 bases between the germline ends. The CDR3 covers 15 residues. The table came from immunoSEQ multiplex PCR; TCRdb's copy has only in-frame clones and leaves some out. This sample has about 52,000 clones, with around 92% found just once. The sample here was CD4+ T cells from peripheral blood mononuclear cells, taken in the third trimester of pregnancy. The V and J genes are TRBV9 and TRBJ2-3; D might be TRBD2 (7 bases). The sequence came from a female donor with multiple sclerosis, enrolled in a pregnancy study. In DNA form, the CDR3 reads TGTGCCAGCAGCGTATTGGCGGGGGCTTCAGATACGCAGTATTTT. Protein sequence: CASSVLAGASDTQYF. Supplemented by reference TRBV9 and TRBJ2-3, the full variable domain reads DSGVTQTPKHLITATGQRVTLRCSPRSGDLSVYWYQQSLDQGLQFLIQYYNGEERAKGNILERFSAQQFPDLHSELNLSSLELGDSALYFCASSVLAGASDTQYFGPGTRLTVL.